One and the same sample provided the 17 T cell receptor beta chains below, sequenced in a study of sequential checkpoint blockade in melanoma. Documented treatment: randomized to nivolumab then ipilimumab (arm A) or the reverse (arm B). TCRdb's copy holds only in-frame clones and misses some; the assay was immunoSEQ multiplex PCR. The sample holds tens of thousands of clones, roughly 91% seen once. The sample was CD8+ T cells sorted from blood (inferred from file names), taken from a patient given nivolumab and ipilimumab in sequence. Receptors were obtained from a human donor with melanoma.

The chain has TRBV5-1 and TRBJ2-3; 8 bases agree with TRBD2. J gave up 2 bases and V 1 base, and 9 bases lay outside the gene matches. The CDR3 totals 17 residues. CDR1 SGHRS and CDR2 YFSETQ come from the germline V gene. CDR3: CASSLSEAGGFTDTQYF. The CDR3 region has the DNA TGCGCCAGCAGCTTGTCTGAGGCGGGGGGATTCACAGATACGCAGTATTTT.

This chain connects TRBV7-3 to TRBJ1-6, with D possibly being TRBD1 (5 bases). The V end lost 4 bases, the J end lost 5 bases, and 18 bases lay between the germline ends. The length of the CDR3 is 17 residues. Germline CDR1 reads SGHTA; CDR2 reads FQGTGA. The CDR3 reads CASSSTPTGFNNSPLHF. In DNA, the CDR3 is TGTGCCAGCAGCTCCACTCCCACAGGTTTTAATAATTCACCCCTCCACTTT. The variable domain in full, with the rest retrieved from reference TRBV7-3 and TRBJ1-6, is GAGVSQTPSNKVTEKGKYVELRCDPISGHTALYWYRQSLGQGPEFLIYFQGTGAADDSGLPNDRFFAVRPEGSVSTLKIQRTERGDSAVYLCASSSTPTGFNNSPLHFGNGTRLTVT.

The chain couples TRBV14 to TRBJ2-3, with D possibly matching TRBD2 (6 bases). The germline gives CDR1 SGHDN, CDR2 FVKESK. Between the trimmed V and J ends, which lost 4 bases and 0 bases, there was a span of 8 bases. The CDR3 is 14 amino acids. The DNA for the CDR3 is TGTGCCAGCAGCCCTAGCGCTAGCACAGATACGCAGTATTTT. Translated, it gives CASSPSASTDTQYF.

J is TRBJ1-1 and V is TRBV13, with D perhaps matching TRBD1 (6 bases). The CDR3 is 15 residues long. The germline V gene encodes CDR1 PRHDT and CDR2 FYEKMQ (reference sequence). The V and J ends lost 8 bases and 2 bases respectively, with 18 bases between them. The CDR3 DNA follows: TGTGCCAGCGAACCTACCGGGGGGGCTAACACTGAAGCTTTCTTT. Protein product: CASEPTGGANTEAFF.

V gene TRBV10-3 combines with J gene TRBJ2-7; weak D call: TRBD1 (6 bases). V was cut by 4 bases and J by 0 bases, with 7 bases left in between. CDR1 is ENHRY, CDR2 SYGVKD, per germline. This CDR3 is 13 amino acids long. CDR3 DNA: TGTGCCATCAGTGGGACAGACTCCTACGAGCAGTACGTC. Translating gives CAISGTDSYEQYV.

This chain uses TRBV28 with TRBJ2-5; D is undetermined. The DNA matches TRBJ2-7 better at its end, which makes the J call doubtful. Germline loops: CDR1 MDHEN, CDR2 SYDVKM. The CDR3 is 13 amino acids. The CDR3 DNA follows: TGTGCCAGCAGTTTTGAAGACTCCTACGAGCAGTACTTC. This gives the protein CASSFEDSYEQYF.

The chain has TRBV29-1 and TRBJ2-7; 7 bases line up with TRBD1. Per the germline V gene, CDR1 is SQVTM and CDR2 is ANQGSEA. The length of the CDR3 is 12 residues. V gave up 6 bases and J gave up 2 bases; unmatched junction bases: 4. The CDR3 loop reads CSVRDSPYEQYF. CDR3 in DNA: TGCAGCGTCCGGGACAGCCCCTACGAGCAGTACTTC.

CDR3 nucleotide sequence: TGTGCCAGCAGTTTCCCACGAGGGCCGTCCTACGAGCAGTACTTC. It encodes CASSFPRGPSYEQYF. The chain recombines TRBV6-1 with TRBJ2-5; D is possibly TRBD2 (5 bases). The assigned J gene may be wrong: the sequence end matches TRBJ2-7 better. Germline V gene lookup returns CDR1 MNHNS and CDR2 SASEGT. The CDR3 is 15 residues long.

This chain joins TRBV27 and TRBJ1-1, with D hard to call. The CDR3 length is 14 residues. Germline lookup yields CDR1 MNHEY and CDR2 SMNVEV (reference sequence). V was trimmed by 3 bases and J by 0 bases, leaving 8 bases between them. The CDR3 region is CASSLGGMNTEAFF. The CDR3 DNA is TGTGCCAGCAGTTTGGGAGGCATGAACACTGAAGCTTTCTTT.

V and J are TRBV4-2 and TRBJ2-3, with unresolved D. CDR3 size: 17 residues. Germline-derived CDR1 and CDR2 are LGHNA and YNFKEQ. Trimming left V 0 bases short and J 0 bases short, with 13 bases between. The CDR3 here is CASSQDLGAISTDTQYF. The CDR3 DNA follows: TGTGCCAGCAGCCAAGATTTAGGAGCCATTAGCACAGATACGCAGTATTTT.

CDR3 sequence: CASSFPGQKSYGYTF. For the CDR3, the DNA is TGTGCCAGCAGCTTCCCGGGACAGAAATCCTATGGCTACACCTTC. The chain employs TRBV7-9 and TRBJ1-2; 7 positions match TRBD1. J was trimmed by 4 bases and V by 3 bases; bases with no gene match: 8. Per germline, CDR1 SEHNR and CDR2 FQNEAQ (reference sequence). The CDR3 runs to 15 residues.

This clone was observed a single time. The chain uses TRBV2 and TRBJ2-1; 10 bases align to TRBD1. The ends lost 5 bases at V and 1 base at J; junction bases unmatched: 14. The CDR3 covers 19 residues. Looked up from germline, CDR1 is SNHLY and CDR2 is FYNNEI. The CDR3 DNA sequence: TGTGCCAGCAGTACTCCGGGACAGGGGTTGGGTGGTTCCTACAATGAGCAGTTCTTC. Protein: CASSTPGQGLGGSYNEQFF.

In its sample, this clone was seen once. The chain recombines TRBV4-3 with TRBJ2-7, with 7 bases matching TRBD1. The CDR3 totals 15 residues. Germline CDR1 and CDR2: LGHNA and YSLEER. The ends lost 1 base at V and 2 bases at J; junction bases unmatched: 5. DNA for the CDR3: TGCGCCAGCAGCCAAGGAAGGGGGCCTCCCTACGAGCAGTACTTC. Translated, it gives CASSQGRGPPYEQYF.

The chain combines TRBV4-2 with TRBJ1-2; no clear D. CDR1 and CDR2 from the germline V gene are LGHNA and YNFKEQ. There are 13 residues in the CDR3. Trimming left V 3 bases short and J 5 bases short, with 10 bases between. CDR3: CASSQGPGYGYTF. CDR3 nucleotide sequence: TGTGCCAGCAGCCAGGGCCCAGGATATGGCTACACCTTC.

The chain links TRBV19 to TRBJ1-2; 11 positions match TRBD1. Germline lookup yields CDR1 LNHDA and CDR2 SQIVND (reference sequence). This CDR3 is built from 14 residues. The ends lost 7 bases at V and 1 base at J; junction bases unmatched: 2. The CDR3 DNA reads as TGTGCCAGTACCGGGACAGGGGGTAACTATGGCTACACCTTC. Translated, it gives CASTGTGGNYGYTF.

V usage is TRBV28 and J usage is TRBJ2-3; 7 bases agree with TRBD2. The ends lost 3 bases at V and 3 bases at J; junction bases unmatched: 0. The CDR3 is 13 residues long. Germline loops: CDR1 MDHEN, CDR2 SYDVKM. CDR3 coding DNA: TGTGCCAGCAGTTTCGGGGGGACAGATACGCAGTATTTT. Protein: CASSFGGTDTQYF.

This sequence joins TRBV2 and TRBJ2-7; weak D call: TRBD1 (6 bases). Per the germline V gene, CDR1 is SNHLY and CDR2 is FYNNEI. V gave up 3 bases and J gave up 0 bases, with 9 bases separating them. The CDR3 is 14 amino acids. In DNA form, the CDR3 reads TGTGCCAGCAGTGAGGACAGCCTCTCCTACGAGCAGTACTTC. Residues: CASSEDSLSYEQYF. Using reference TRBV2 and TRBJ2-7 for the parts outside the CDR3, the full variable domain is EPEVTQTPSHQVTQMGQEVILRCVPISNHLYFYWYRQILGQKVEFLVSFYNNEISEKSEIFDDQFSVERPDGSNFTLKIRSTKLEDSAMYFCASSEDSLSYEQYFGPGTRLTVT.